These 3 T cell receptor beta chains originate from one sample sequenced in a study of blood T cell repertoires in COVID-19. Clones were sequenced by immunoSEQ multiplex PCR, and TCRdb holds only the in-frame ones, with some missing. The table has hundreds of thousands of clones, 87% seen once; the top ten hold under 6.5%. The sequenced sample was peripheral blood. These receptor sequences come from a woman in her 50s with COVID-19, enrolled during active disease.

The rearrangement uses TRBV9 and TRBJ2-7; D not resolved. The CDR3 extends over 14 amino acids. CDR1 is SGDLS, CDR2 YYNGEE, per germline. Trimming pared 0 bases from V and 4 bases from J, leaving 11 bases between. The CDR3 nucleotides are TGTGCCAGCAGCGTAGCGGCAGGTACTTACGAGCAGTACTTC. This codes for CASSVAAGTYEQYF. The variable domain in full, completed from reference TRBV9 and TRBJ2-7, reads DSGVTQTPKHLITATGQRVTLRCSPRSGDLSVYWYQQSLDQGLQFLIQYYNGEERAKGNILERFSAQQFPDLHSELNLSSLELGDSALYFCASSVAAGTYEQYFGPGTRLTVT.

The chain uses TRBV7-9 and TRBJ1-2, with a possible D match to TRBD1 (6 bases). The germline V gene has CDR1 SEHNR and CDR2 FQNEAQ (reference sequence). This CDR3 spans 14 amino acids. V dropped 5 bases and J dropped 8 bases, with 18 bases sitting between them. The CDR3: CASSPQGREGGYTF. Here the CDR3 DNA reads TGTGCCAGCAGCCCTCAGGGGAGGGAGGGAGGCTACACCTTC.

This chain joins TRBV24-1 and TRBJ2-1, with D tentatively TRBD1 (5 bases). With 1 base removed from V and 6 bases from J, the gap between germline ends came to 6 bases. The CDR3 spans 13 residues. The germline CDR1 and CDR2 sequences are KGHDR and SFDVKD. CDR3 in DNA: TGTGCCACCAGTGATTTTAGGGGCAATGAGCAGTTCTTC. This translates into CATSDFRGNEQFF.